This T cell receptor beta chain was identified in a study of naive and memory T cell subsets. Amplification of ligated cDNA took four PCR rounds with SP2 and nested alpha and beta constant primers. TCRdb redid the calling of the 5' RACE reads with MiXCR, one entry per CDR3 protein. The sample holds 25,000 to 35,000 distinct CDR3 sequences, 15% to 20% seen once. The CDR3 covers 13 residues. V lost 4 bases and J lost 2, with 10 bases in between. The germline CDR1 and CDR2 sequences are SQVTM and ANQGSEA. The library had UMIs added by 3' ligation of an oligonucleotide to TCR cDNA. This clonotype came up many times.

This receptor was taken from a female donor in good health. The rearrangement links TRBV29-1 to TRBJ2-3; D call uncertain. As DNA, the CDR3 is TGCAGCGTTGGTGACACCATCACAGATACGCAGTATTTT. It specifies CSVGDTITDTQYF.